The clone carrying this TCR beta chain came up a few times. TCRdb processed the 5' RACE reads anew with MiXCR; each CDR3 protein has one entry. The profile shows approximately 500,000 distinct CDR3 sequences, roughly 26% of them singletons. The sample is drawn from a study of identical twins. Germline V lookup: CDR1 DFQATT, CDR2 SNEGSKA (reference sequence). This CDR3 is built from 16 residues. V lost 5 bases, J lost 0 bases, and 10 bases stayed unmatched. This sample was shared with a second study, whose subject was T cells expressing NK-cell markers. That study reports: It was sorted CD3+CD56-NKG2C+, CD3+CD56+NKG2C- and CD3+CD56+NKG2C+ T cells that provided the TCR beta repertoires.

The chain recombines TRBV20-1 with TRBJ2-1; 7 nucleotides line up with TRBD2. What was sequenced was CD4+ T cells sorted from blood. This receptor was taken from a woman in her late teens or twenties in good health. CDR3 DNA sequence: TGCAGTGCTCATTCGTCAACTAGCGCCTCCTACAATGAGCAGTTCTTC. Translated: CSAHSSTSASYNEQFF.